This TCR beta chain was profiled in a study of CD8 T cells in Susac syndrome. CDR3 length: 11 amino acids. The ends were cut back, 6 bases at V and 2 bases at J, with 6 bases in the middle. Germline CDR1 reads DFQATT; CDR2 reads SNEGSKA (reference sequence). Random hexamers were used to reverse transcribe about 0.5 to 1 ug of RNA. TCRdb called the immunoSEQ multiplex PCR reads again in MiXCR, with one record for every CDR3 protein. The sample lists 150,000 to 200,000 distinct CDR3 sequences; about 94% were seen once. Controls were healthy donors (matched for age and sex). This clonotype was obtained from a human donor in good health. V gene TRBV20-1 combines with J gene TRBJ2-3; no reliable D call. Sequenced input: CD4+ T cells from PBMCs. The CDR3 coding sequence is TGCAGTGCCCGTAACACAGATACGCAGTATTTT. Translating gives CSARNTDTQYF.